This is a list of T cell receptor beta chains from one sample in a study of T cells in Graves' hyperthyroidism and ophthalmopathy. TCRdb passed the multiplex PCR reads through MiXCR, listing each CDR3 protein once. Of 500,000 to 550,000 distinct CDR3 sequences in the sample, roughly 21% were seen once. Sequencing used blood. The receptors derive from a man aged 35 to 55 with Graves' ophthalmopathy. The CDR3 runs from the conserved cysteine through the conserved F or W. The D gene is left open where the match is weak. For some rows the clone size is stated as once, few or many, or as a class when expanded; others skip it.

d_gene	v_gene	abundance	j_gene	CDR3aa	CDR3nt
TRBD1	TRBV12-5	.	TRBJ2-7	CASGRPGQITGEQYF	TGTGCTAGTGGTCGACCGGGACAGATCACCGGGGAGCAGTACTTC
TRBD2	TRBV11-1	many	TRBJ2-1	CASSPLAGASSYNEQFF	TGTGCCAGCAGCCCTCTAGCGGGGGCCAGCTCCTACAATGAGCAGTTCTTC
.	TRBV4-3	.	TRBJ1-5	CASSQGIGQPQHF	TGCGCCAGCAGCCAAGGGATAGGGCAGCCCCAGCATTTT
.	TRBV6-1	few	TRBJ1-6	CASSELPWGSPLHF	TGTGCCAGCAGTGAACTACCGTGGGGATCACCCCTCCACTTT
TRBD1	TRBV29-1	.	TRBJ1-1	CSAPGTGNTEAFF	TGCAGCGCCCCCGGGACAGGAAACACTGAAGCTTTCTTT
TRBD2	TRBV7-9	few	TRBJ2-2	CAPGASGVNTGELFF	TGTGCCCCCGGGGCTAGCGGAGTGAACACCGGGGAGCTGTTTTTT
.	TRBV15	.	TRBJ2-6	CATSRDIGSGANVLTF	TGTGCCACCAGCAGAGATATCGGCTCTGGGGCCAACGTCCTGACTTTC
TRBD1	TRBV20-1	few	TRBJ1-4	CSALTRGRGNEKLFF	TGCAGTGCTCTCACCAGGGGGCGAGGGAATGAAAAACTGTTTTTT
.	TRBV7-2	.	TRBJ1-4	CASSLELGSVEKLFF	TGTGCCAGCAGCTTAGAGTTAGGTTCGGTTGAAAAACTGTTTTTT
TRBD1	TRBV30	.	TRBJ2-1	CAWSPGQGRGEQFF	TGTGCCTGGAGCCCCGGACAGGGGAGGGGTGAGCAGTTCTTC
TRBD1	TRBV5-1	few	TRBJ1-1	CASSLGTAFEAFF	TGCGCCAGCAGCCTAGGGACAGCCTTTGAAGCTTTCTTT
.	TRBV7-2	many	TRBJ2-5	CASSPPGGRTGETQYF	TGTGCCAGCAGCCCTCCGGGTGGGAGGACGGGAGAGACCCAGTACTTC
TRBD1	TRBV28	few	TRBJ1-4	CASSTTGGANEKLFF	TGTGCCAGCAGTACTACAGGGGGTGCTAATGAAAAACTGTTTTTT
.	TRBV4-3	.	TRBJ2-7	CASSQDRQERTLAYEQYF	TGCGCCAGCAGCCAAGATCGGCAGGAGCGGACCCTCGCCTACGAGCAGTACTTC
.	TRBV2	many	TRBJ2-5	CASSEKGGGSGTQYF	TGTGCCAGCAGTGAAAAGGGAGGGGGTTCCGGGACCCAGTACTTC
.	TRBV7-8	few	TRBJ2-1	CASSSSRGGSYNEQFF	TGTGCCAGCAGCTCCTCCAGGGGCGGGAGCTACAATGAGCAGTTCTTC
TRBD2	TRBV6-1	many	TRBJ2-1	CASSDRPPVLAGRRDEQFF	TGTGCCAGCAGTGATCGCCCTCCCGTTCTAGCGGGGCGTCGAGATGAGCAGTTCTTC
.	TRBV29-1	.	TRBJ2-6	CSVEEGGRGLPGANVLTF	TGCAGCGTTGAAGAGGGCGGCAGGGGACTCCCTGGGGCCAACGTCCTGACTTTC
TRBD2	TRBV4-3	.	TRBJ2-1	CASSHAVAGGRNEQFF	TGCGCCAGCAGCCACGCGGTAGCGGGAGGGCGCAATGAGCAGTTCTTC
.	TRBV18	many	TRBJ1-4	CASSPGQNEKLFF	TGTGCCAGCTCACCAGGACAGAATGAAAAACTGTTTTTT
.	TRBV27	.	TRBJ1-3	CASSNPGSGNTIYF	TGTGCCAGCAGTAATCCAGGGTCGGGAAACACCATATATTTT
TRBD1	TRBV5-1	many	TRBJ2-3	CASSLAPDRVKADTQYF	TGCGCCAGCAGCTTGGCCCCTGACAGGGTGAAGGCAGATACGCAGTATTTT